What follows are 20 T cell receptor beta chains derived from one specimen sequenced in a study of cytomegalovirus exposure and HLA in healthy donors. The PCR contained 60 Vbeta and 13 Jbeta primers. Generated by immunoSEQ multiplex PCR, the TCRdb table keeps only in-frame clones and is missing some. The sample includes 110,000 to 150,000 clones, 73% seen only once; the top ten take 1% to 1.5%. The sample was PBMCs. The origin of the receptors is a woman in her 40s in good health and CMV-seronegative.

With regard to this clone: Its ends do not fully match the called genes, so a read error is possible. As DNA, the CDR3 is TGTTCCAGCAGCCCACCAGGGTCCGCCAAAAACATTCAGTACTTC. This codes for CSSSPPGSAKNIQYF. The V gene is TRBV7-9, the J gene TRBJ2-4; a possible D gene is TRBD1 (5 bases). The CDR3 sequence is 15 residues long. Germline loops: CDR1 SEHNR, CDR2 FQNEAQ (reference sequence).

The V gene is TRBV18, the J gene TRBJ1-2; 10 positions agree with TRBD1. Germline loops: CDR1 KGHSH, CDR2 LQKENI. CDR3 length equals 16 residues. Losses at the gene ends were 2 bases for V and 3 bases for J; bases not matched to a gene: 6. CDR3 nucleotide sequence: TGTGCCAGCTCACCAACCGGGACAGGGGTTGACTATGGCTACACCTTC. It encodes CASSPTGTGVDYGYTF.

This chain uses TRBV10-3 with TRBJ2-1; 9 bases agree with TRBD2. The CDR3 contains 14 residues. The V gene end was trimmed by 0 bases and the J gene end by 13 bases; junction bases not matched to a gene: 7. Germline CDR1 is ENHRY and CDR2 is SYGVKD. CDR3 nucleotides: TGTGCCATCAGTGAGTCGAAACCTAGCGGGGACCAGTTCTTC. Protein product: CAISESKPSGDQFF.

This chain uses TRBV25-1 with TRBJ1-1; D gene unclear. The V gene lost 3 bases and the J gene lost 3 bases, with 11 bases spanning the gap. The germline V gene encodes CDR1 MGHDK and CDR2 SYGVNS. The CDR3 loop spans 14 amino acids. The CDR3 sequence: CASSELLGDTEAFF. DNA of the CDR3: TGTGCCAGCAGTGAGCTTCTGGGAGACACTGAAGCTTTCTTT.

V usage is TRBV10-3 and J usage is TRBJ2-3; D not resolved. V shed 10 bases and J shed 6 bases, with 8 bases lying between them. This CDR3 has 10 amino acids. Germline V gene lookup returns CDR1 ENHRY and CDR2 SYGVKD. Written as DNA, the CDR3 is TGTGCCACCCGAGCGGATACGCAGTATTTT. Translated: CATRADTQYF.

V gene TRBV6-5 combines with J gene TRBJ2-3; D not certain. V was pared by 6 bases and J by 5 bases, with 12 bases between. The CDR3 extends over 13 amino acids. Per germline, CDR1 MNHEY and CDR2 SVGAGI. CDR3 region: CASSPYTVDTQYF. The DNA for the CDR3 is TGTGCCAGCAGCCCCTATACGGTAGATACGCAGTATTTT.

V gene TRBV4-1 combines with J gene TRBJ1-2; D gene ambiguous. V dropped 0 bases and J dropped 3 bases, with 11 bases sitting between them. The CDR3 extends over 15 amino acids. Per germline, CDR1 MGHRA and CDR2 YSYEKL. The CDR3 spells CASSQDSSGDYGYTF. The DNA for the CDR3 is TGCGCCAGCAGCCAAGATTCCTCCGGAGACTATGGCTACACCTTC.

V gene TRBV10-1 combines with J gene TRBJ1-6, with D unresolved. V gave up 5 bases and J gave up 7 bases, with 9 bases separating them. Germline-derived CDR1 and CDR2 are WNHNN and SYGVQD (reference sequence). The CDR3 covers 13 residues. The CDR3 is CASSPGKNSPLHF. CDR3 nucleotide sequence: TGCGCCAGCAGTCCAGGAAAAAATTCACCCCTCCACTTT.

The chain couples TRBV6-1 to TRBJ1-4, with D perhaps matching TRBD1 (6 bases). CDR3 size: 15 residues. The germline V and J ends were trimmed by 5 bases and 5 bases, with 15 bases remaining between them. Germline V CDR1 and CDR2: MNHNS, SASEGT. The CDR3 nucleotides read TGTGCCAGCAGTCCCTGGACAGTTGGGAATGAAAAACTGTTTTTT. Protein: CASSPWTVGNEKLFF.

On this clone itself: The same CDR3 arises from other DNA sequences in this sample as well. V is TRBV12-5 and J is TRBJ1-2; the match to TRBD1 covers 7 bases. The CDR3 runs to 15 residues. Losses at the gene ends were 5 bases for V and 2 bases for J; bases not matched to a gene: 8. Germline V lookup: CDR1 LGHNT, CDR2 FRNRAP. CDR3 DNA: TGTGCTAGTGGTACAGGGACAGCCTTGAACTATGGCTACACCTTC. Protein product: CASGTGTALNYGYTF. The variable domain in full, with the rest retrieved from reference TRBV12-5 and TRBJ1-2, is DARVTQTPRHKVTEMGQEVTMRCQPILGHNTVFWYRQTMMQGLELLAYFRNRAPLDDSGMPKDRFSAEMPDATLATLKIQPSEPRDSAVYFCASGTGTALNYGYTFGSGTRLTVV.

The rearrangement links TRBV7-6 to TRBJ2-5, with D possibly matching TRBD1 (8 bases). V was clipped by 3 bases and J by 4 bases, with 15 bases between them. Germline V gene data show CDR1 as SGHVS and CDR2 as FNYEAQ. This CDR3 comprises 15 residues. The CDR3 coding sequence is TGTGCCAGCAGCTTCGAGACAGGGGAGGGAGAGACCCAGTACTTC. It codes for CASSFETGEGETQYF. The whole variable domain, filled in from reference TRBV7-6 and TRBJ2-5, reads GAGVSQSPRYKVTKRGQDVALRCDPISGHVSLYWYRQALGQGPEFLTYFNYEAQQDKSGLPNDRFSAERPEGSISTLTIQRTEQRDSAMYRCASSFETGEGETQYFGPGTRLLVL.

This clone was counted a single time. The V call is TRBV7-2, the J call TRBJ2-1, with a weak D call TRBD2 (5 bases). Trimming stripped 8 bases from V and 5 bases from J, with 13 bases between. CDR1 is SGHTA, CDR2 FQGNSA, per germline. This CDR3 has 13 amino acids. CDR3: CASAPGIHNEQFF. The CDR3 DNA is TGTGCCAGCGCCCCCGGGATCCACAATGAGCAGTTCTTC. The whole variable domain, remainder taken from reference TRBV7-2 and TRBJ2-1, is GAGVSQSPSNKVTEKGKDVELRCDPISGHTALYWYRQSLGQGLEFLIYFQGNSAPDKSGLPSDRFSAERTGGSVSTLTIQRTQQEDSAVYLCASAPGIHNEQFFGPGTRLTVL.

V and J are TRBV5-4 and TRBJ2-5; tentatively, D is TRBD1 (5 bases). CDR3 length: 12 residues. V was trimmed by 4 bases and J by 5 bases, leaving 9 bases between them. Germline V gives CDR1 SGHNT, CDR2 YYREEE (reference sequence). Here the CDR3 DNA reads TGTGCCAGCAGCCAGGGTGCGGAGACCCAGTACTTC. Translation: CASSQGAETQYF.

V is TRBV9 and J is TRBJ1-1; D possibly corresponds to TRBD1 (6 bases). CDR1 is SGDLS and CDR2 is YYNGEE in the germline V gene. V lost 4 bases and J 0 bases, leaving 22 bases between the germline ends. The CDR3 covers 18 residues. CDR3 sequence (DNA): TGTGCCAGCAGCTTAGGGGTCGGTATGACAGGACTGAACACTGAAGCTTTCTTT. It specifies CASSLGVGMTGLNTEAFF.

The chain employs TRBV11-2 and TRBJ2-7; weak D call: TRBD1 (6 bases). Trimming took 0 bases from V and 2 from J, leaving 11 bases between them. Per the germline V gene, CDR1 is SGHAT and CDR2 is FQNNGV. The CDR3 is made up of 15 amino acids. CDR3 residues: CASSLDTGTPYEQYF. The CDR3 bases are TGTGCCAGCAGCTTAGACACCGGGACACCCTACGAGCAGTACTTC.

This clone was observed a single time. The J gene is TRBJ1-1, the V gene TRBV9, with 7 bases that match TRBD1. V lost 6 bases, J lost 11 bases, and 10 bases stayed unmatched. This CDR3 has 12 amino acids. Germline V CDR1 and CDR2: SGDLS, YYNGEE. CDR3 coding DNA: TGTGCCAGCACCAACCTCAGGGGGGAGGCTTTCTTT. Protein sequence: CASTNLRGEAFF.

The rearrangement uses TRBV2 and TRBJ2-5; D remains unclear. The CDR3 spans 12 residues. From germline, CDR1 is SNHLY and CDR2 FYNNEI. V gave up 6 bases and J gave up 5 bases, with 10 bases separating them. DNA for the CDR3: TGTGCCAGCAGCTCAGGCGCCGAGACCCAGTACTTC. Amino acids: CASSSGAETQYF.

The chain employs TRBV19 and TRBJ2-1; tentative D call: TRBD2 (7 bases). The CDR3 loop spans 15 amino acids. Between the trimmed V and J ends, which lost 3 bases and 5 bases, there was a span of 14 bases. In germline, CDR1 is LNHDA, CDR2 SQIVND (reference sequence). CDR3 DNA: TGTGCCAGTAGTATGGGCGGGGGCCGACACAATGAGCAGTTCTTC. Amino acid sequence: CASSMGGGRHNEQFF.

The CDR3 DNA reads as TGTGCCAGCAGCCAAGATCAACACTCTGGAAACACCATATATTTT. Translating gives CASSQDQHSGNTIYF. The V gene is TRBV14, the J gene TRBJ1-3; D is ambiguous. CDR3 length: 15 amino acids. The germline CDR1 and CDR2 sequences are SGHDN and FVKESK. Trimming took off 0 bases at V and 0 bases at J, with 6 bases between the two ends.

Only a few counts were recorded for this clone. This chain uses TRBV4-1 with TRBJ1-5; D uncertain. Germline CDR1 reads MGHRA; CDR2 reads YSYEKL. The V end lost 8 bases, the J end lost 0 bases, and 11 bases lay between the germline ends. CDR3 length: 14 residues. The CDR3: CASATQDSNQPQHF. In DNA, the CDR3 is TGCGCCAGCGCCACTCAAGATAGCAATCAGCCCCAGCATTTT.